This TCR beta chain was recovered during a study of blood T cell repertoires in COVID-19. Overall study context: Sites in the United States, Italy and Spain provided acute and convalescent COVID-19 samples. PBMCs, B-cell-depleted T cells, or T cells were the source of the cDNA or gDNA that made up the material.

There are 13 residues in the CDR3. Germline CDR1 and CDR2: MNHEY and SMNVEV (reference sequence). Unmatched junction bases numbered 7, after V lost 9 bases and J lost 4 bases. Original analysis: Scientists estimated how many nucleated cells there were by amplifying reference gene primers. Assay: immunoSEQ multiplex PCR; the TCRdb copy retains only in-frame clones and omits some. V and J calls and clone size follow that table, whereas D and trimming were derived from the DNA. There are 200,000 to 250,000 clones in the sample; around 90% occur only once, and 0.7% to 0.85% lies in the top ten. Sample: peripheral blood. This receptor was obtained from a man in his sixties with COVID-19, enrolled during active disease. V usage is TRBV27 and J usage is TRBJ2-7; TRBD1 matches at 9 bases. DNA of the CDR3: TGTGCCAGTTCGGGACAGGGTCGTTACGAGCAGTACTTC. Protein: CASSGQGRYEQYF.